This entry describes one T cell receptor (beta chain). Ophthalmopathy cases met thresholds of Clinical Activity Score at least 3, NOSPECS grade at least 4 and duration under 3 months. The PBMCs were sourced from fresh peripheral blood (approximately 9.6 ml). The sample comes from a study of T cells in Graves' hyperthyroidism and ophthalmopathy. Overall study: Peripheral blood specimens were obtained at initial diagnosis, prior to any treatment.

Amplification yielded TCR beta CDR3 regions, with RNA transcripts as the source. During a first-round RT-PCR of the TCR CDR3, the HTBI primer set was used. Via MiXCR, TCRdb re-called the multiplex PCR reads, giving one row per CDR3 protein. The table includes roughly 500,000 distinct CDR3 sequences, less than 25% detected once. Losses at the gene ends were 5 bases for V and 8 bases for J; bases not matched to a gene: 6. The CDR3 covers 13 residues. The V gene's germline CDR1 is SGHTA and CDR2 FQGTGA. The receptor's source is a woman in her twenties or thirties with Graves' ophthalmopathy. The V and J genes are TRBV7-3 and TRBJ1-2, with TRBD1 matching over 9 bases. Sample: blood. This CDR3 is CASSPDRGGGYTF. For the CDR3, the DNA is TGTGCCAGCAGCCCGGACAGGGGTGGCGGCTACACCTTC.